This note documents a single T cell receptor (beta chain) sequence. This clone turned up a few times. Its cognate antigen has yet to be identified. No base quality information exists; no much larger clone differs at one position. These data come from a study of graft-versus-host responses after intestinal transplantation (dated by TCRdb to the early 2020s). For the wider study: Recipients received multivisceral, liver-intestinal, or isolated intestinal transplants. Every recipient was given anti-thymocyte globulin induction, then maintenance tacrolimus and steroids for about three years. After intestinal transplantation, graft-versus-host and host-versus-graft alloreactive T cell clones were followed in the graft, circulation and bone marrow using bulk TCR-beta CDR3 sequencing. To identify alloreactive clones, pre-transplant mixed lymphocyte reaction products were sequenced and then compared with unstimulated pre-transplant donor and recipient T cells. A cohort of under 30 intestinal transplant recipients, including one retransplant, was enrolled, and a few patients lacking pretransplant specimens were excluded. A peak of at least 4% donor T cells among recipient peripheral blood mononuclear cells was the definition used for donor T cell macrochimerism. Instead of going to the commercial service, samples from a few later patients were sequenced in-house on an Illumina MiSeq and processed with MiXCR. Study-wide conclusions, independent of this receptor: In the allografts of patients with donor T cell macrochimerism, GvH to HvG T cell clonal ratios were high. The relatively low number and heterogeneity of intestinal transplant patients limited the conclusions. GvH clones were detected in recipient bone marrow, and some of these GvH clones were observed earlier in ileal mucosa or blood, consistent with an intestinal mucosal origin. Peak levels of circulating GvH clones were associated with declines in HvG clones early after transplant.

The time point label corresponds to: cells obtained before transplantation from donor or recipient. CD3+CD4+ and CD3+CD8+ populations were FACS-sorted from unstimulated pre-transplant donor and recipient cells taken from spleen or lymph nodes. Taken from cysteine to phenylalanine, the CDR3 has 13 residues. Just the 39-base CDR3 DNA is kept, in frame starting at base 1. Deletion took 6 bases off V and 4 bases off J, with a span of 12 bases between the germline ends. Taken from the germline V gene, the CDR1 and CDR2 loops are SGHNT and YENEEA. Library preparation employed the immunoSEQ multiplex PCR assay. For most patients, genomic DNA was isolated with the Qiagen DNeasy Blood and Tissue Kit and sent frozen to Adaptive Biotechnologies for TCR sequencing. High-throughput TCR-beta CDR3 sequencing of genomic DNA from most patients was performed by Adaptive Biotechnologies. The original pipeline was this. TCR sequencing data were retrieved from Adaptive's ImmunoSEQ software for 15 to 20 patients, whereas three other patients were processed with MiXCR and VDJtools. To correct CD4 versus CD8 sorting errors, sequences present in both subsets at a frequency ratio below 5:1 were removed. CDR3 nucleotide sequences shared by donor and recipient were removed because the origin of these sequences could not be assigned. To be classed as alloreactive, a clone needed at least 2-fold expansion over unstimulated cells and a minimum CFSE-low frequency of 0.002% (template counts) or 0.001% (read counts). Clones were considered mappable if detected in sequenced pre-transplant spleen, lymph node, or MLR CFSE-low populations of the donor or recipient. The cumulative frequency of alloreactive clones was calculated as a percentage of all sequences, weighted by copy number. TCRdb limited this immuneACCESS table to in-frame rearrangements with V and J called. A share of clones is missing; checked studies link under half to unresolved V genes, and the rest is unexplained. The V and J calls and clone size are taken from that table; D and trimming were inferred from the DNA. For this sample the table gives about 110,000 clones, of which about 87% were detected only once. Of the sample, around 0.76% is held by the ten largest clones.

The rearranged segments are TRBV11-3 and TRBJ1-1, and TRBD1 may be the D gene, going by 6 matching bases. This sequence originates from a human donor who was the organ donor for an intestinal transplant. The sequencing used unstimulated CD4+ T cells sorted from spleen or lymph node cells, collected before transplant. The nucleotide sequence reads TGTGCCAGCAGTCGGCAAGGGGGCACTGAAGCTTTCTTT. This codes for CASSRQGGTEAFF.